One and the same sample provided the 20 T cell receptor beta chains below, sequenced in a study of T cell repertoires in cytomegalovirus infection (dated by TCRdb to between 2018 and 2021). What the treatment or condition label conveys for this sample: in vitro stimulation with specific CMV peptide epitopes to enrich CMV-specific T cells. The instrument was an Illumina HiSeq 1500. TCRdb passed the public sequencing reads through fastp at Q25 and MiXCR, retaining productive beta sequences. Rows are unified per CDR3 protein, each entry keeping the most common DNA and genes. For this sample the table gives a few hundred thousand distinct CDR3 sequences, of which approximately 40% were detected only once. The ten largest make up around 46% of the sample. Their target antigens are unknown. The specimen comprised cultured PBMCs, sampled from culture after CMV antigen stimulation. These receptors were collected from a human donor in good health (CMV status not recorded). Some clones in this sample may be carry-over from other donors' samples.

The rearrangement joins TRBV27 to TRBJ1-6, with 7 bases matching TRBD1. Germline V gene data show CDR1 as MNHEY and CDR2 as SMNVEV (reference sequence). CDR3 length: 15 residues. The ends lost 5 bases at V and 9 bases at J; junction bases unmatched: 10. The CDR3: CASSLGTDSTSPLHF. CDR3 sequence (DNA): TGTGCCAGCAGTCTCGGGACAGATTCGACTTCACCCCTCCACTTT.

This clonotype was recorded at least ten times. The chain joins TRBV29-1 to TRBJ2-3, with D uncertain. From germline, CDR1 is SQVTM and CDR2 ANQGSEA. The CDR3 sequence is 16 residues long. V lost 1 base to trimming and J lost 2 bases, with 16 bases between them. The CDR3 bases are TGCAGCGTTGAAGCGCCCTCCACGGATATCACAGATACGCAGTATTTT. This translates into CSVEAPSTDITDTQYF.

This clonotype was seen more than once but under ten times. This chain uses TRBV7-8 with TRBJ2-2; D perhaps matches TRBD1 (6 bases). V was cut by 4 bases and J by 0 bases, with 9 bases left in between. The CDR3 runs to 15 residues. Germline CDR1 is SGHVS and CDR2 is FQNEAQ. The CDR3 is CASSSGQTNTGELFF. The CDR3 region has the DNA TGTGCCAGCAGCTCAGGACAGACGAACACCGGGGAGCTGTTTTTT.

V usage is TRBV4-1 and J usage is TRBJ2-2, with D possibly TRBD2 on 6 matching bases. With 4 bases removed from V and 7 bases from J, the gap between germline ends came to 13 bases. The CDR3 runs to 14 residues. Germline V gives CDR1 MGHRA, CDR2 YSYEKL. This chain's CDR3 is CASSPRDLDGELFF. The CDR3 DNA follows: TGCGCCAGCAGCCCCCGGGACTTAGACGGGGAGCTGTTTTTT.

This sequence joins TRBV12-3 or TRBV12-4 and TRBJ2-1; 7 bases agree with TRBD1. The CDR3 is 12 residues long. After removal of 6 bases from V and 10 bases from J, the junction contained 6 bases not matched to a gene. Written as DNA, the CDR3 is TGTGCCAGCAGCCCGATCAGGGGGGAGCAGTTCTTC. It translates to CASSPIRGEQFF.

The chain has TRBV7-2 and TRBJ2-1; 8 nucleotides line up with TRBD2. The CDR3 loop spans 16 amino acids. V was clipped by 2 bases and J by 0 bases; unmatched bases: 3. CDR1 and CDR2 (germline): SGHTA, FQGNSA. Here the CDR3 DNA reads TGTGCCAGCAGCTTATTTGGGACTAGCTCCTACAATGAGCAGTTCTTC. This translates into CASSLFGTSSYNEQFF. Filled out from reference TRBV7-2 and TRBJ2-1, the complete variable domain reads GAGVSQSPSNKVTEKGKDVELRCDPISGHTALYWYRQSLGQGLEFLIYFQGNSAPDKSGLPSDRFSAERTGGSVSTLTIQRTQQEDSAVYLCASSLFGTSSYNEQFFGPGTRLTVL.

J is TRBJ1-6 and V is TRBV12-3 or TRBV12-4; D is unclear. V was shortened by 3 bases and J by 10 bases, with 16 bases between the two germline ends. The CDR3 is 15 residues long. The CDR3 DNA follows: TGTGCCAGCAGTTTCCGTCCGGATCTTTCATCACCCCTCCACTTT. Translating it yields CASSFRPDLSSPLHF.

Here the CDR3 reads CASSLRDYQYNEQFF. The DNA of the CDR3 is TGTGCCAGCAGCTTAAGGGACTACCAATACAATGAGCAGTTCTTC. J is TRBJ2-1 and V is TRBV7-2; 7 bases match TRBD2. Per the germline V gene, CDR1 is SGHTA and CDR2 is FQGNSA. V lost 2 bases and J lost 4; bases outside the gene matches: 5. This CDR3 is 15 amino acids long.

This clonotype was counted between two and nine times. This chain links TRBV4-3 with TRBJ2-3; 10 bases are shared with TRBD2. CDR1 is LGHNA and CDR2 is YSLEER in the germline V gene. Trimming took 5 bases from V and 2 from J; bases not matched to a gene: 4. The CDR3 sequence is 15 residues long. DNA of the CDR3: TGCGCCAGCAGCTTCGGGACTAGCGTCACAGATACGCAGTATTTT. Protein product: CASSFGTSVTDTQYF.

This rearrangement joins TRBV25-1 to TRBJ1-4, with unresolved D. CDR1 and CDR2 (germline): MGHDK, SYGVNS. The V end was cut by 3 bases, the J end by 12 bases, with 20 bases between. This CDR3 has 15 residues. CDR3 sequence: CASSDSADQIGELFF. As DNA, the CDR3 is TGTGCCAGCAGTGACTCGGCAGACCAAATTGGGGAACTGTTTTTT.

This clonotype occurred a few times. The rearrangement joins TRBV19 to TRBJ1-1; D is unresolved. The CDR3 length is 17 residues. With 7 bases removed from V and 3 bases from J, the gap between germline ends came to 24 bases. The germline V gene encodes CDR1 LNHDA and CDR2 SQIVND (reference sequence). This chain's CDR3 is CASIKTPSFEWDTEAFF. CDR3 sequence (DNA): TGTGCCAGTATCAAAACCCCCAGTTTCGAGTGGGACACTGAAGCTTTCTTT.

This sequence joins TRBV10-3 and TRBJ2-7; the D is unclear. The CDR3 loop spans 13 amino acids. The V end lost 7 bases, the J end lost 3 bases, and 13 bases lay between the germline ends. CDR1 is ENHRY, CDR2 SYGVKD, per germline. The CDR3 nucleotides read TGTGCCATCATGGATGAAGCCGGCTACGAGCAGTACTTC. Amino acid sequence: CAIMDEAGYEQYF.

This clonotype was counted only a few times. This chain connects TRBV9 to TRBJ2-7, with D perhaps TRBD1 or TRBD2 (5 bases each). The CDR3 runs 16 residues. Germline CDR1 and CDR2: SGDLS and YYNGEE. The V gene lost 4 bases and the J gene lost 2 bases, with 19 bases spanning the gap. Written as DNA, the CDR3 is TGTGCCAGCAGCCCTACCCCCGGGACGTACCCCTACGAGCAGTACTTC. Encoded protein: CASSPTPGTYPYEQYF.

The chain joins TRBV7-8 to TRBJ2-3; D tentatively reads TRBD1 or TRBD2 (5 bases each). Germline assignment: CDR1 SGHVS and CDR2 FQNEAQ. CDR3 size: 13 residues. The V end was cut by 5 bases, the J end by 12 bases, with 18 bases between. The CDR3 DNA follows: TGTGCCAGCAGCGAGGGGTGGGGCACTGCACAGTATTTT. Its translation: CASSEGWGTAQYF. The full variable domain, its missing parts supplied by reference TRBV7-8 and TRBJ2-3, is GAGVSQSPRYKVAKRGQDVALRCDPISGHVSLFWYQQALGQGPEFLTYFQNEAQLDKSGLPSDRFFAERPEGSVSTLKIQRTQQEDSAVYLCASSEGWGTAQYFGPGTRLTVL.

This clonotype has just a few counts. The J gene is TRBJ2-3, the V gene TRBV7-2; 10 bases align to TRBD2. The germline CDR1 and CDR2 sequences are SGHTA and FQGNSA. V trimming: 0 bases; J trimming: 1 base; junction bases outside the gene matches: 4. The CDR3 spans 17 residues. The CDR3 coding sequence is TGTGCCAGCAGCTTAGCCCAGCGGGGGGGCGGCACAGATACGCAGTATTTT. This sequence encodes CASSLAQRGGGTDTQYF.

This clonotype was observed a handful of times. The V and J genes are TRBV28 and TRBJ1-1; weak D call: TRBD1 (6 bases). The CDR3 has 13 residues. V was cut by 3 bases and J by 3 bases, with 8 bases left in between. Germline lookup yields CDR1 MDHEN and CDR2 SYDVKM. As DNA, the CDR3 is TGTGCCAGCAGTTTTGCAGGGGACACTGAAGCTTTCTTT. Translation gives CASSFAGDTEAFF.

This clonotype was counted many times. The chain has TRBV7-2 and TRBJ2-3; 8 positions agree with TRBD1. The V gene end was trimmed by 2 bases and the J gene end by 2 bases; junction bases not matched to a gene: 0. The CDR3 consists of 14 residues. Germline-derived CDR1 and CDR2 are SGHTA and FQGNSA. This CDR3 is CASSLQGATDTQYF. CDR3 nucleotide sequence: TGTGCCAGCAGCTTACAGGGGGCCACAGATACGCAGTATTTT.

The V gene is TRBV7-2, the J gene TRBJ1-4; a possible D gene is TRBD1 (5 bases). V lost 2 bases to trimming and J lost 8 bases, with 15 bases between them. Germline assignment: CDR1 SGHTA and CDR2 FQGNSA. The CDR3 runs to 15 residues. CDR3 protein: CASSLNGGAEEKLFF. The CDR3 DNA reads TGTGCCAGCAGCTTAAACGGAGGGGCCGAAGAAAAACTGTTTTTT.

This clonotype appeared many times. The chain is built from TRBV11-2 and TRBJ1-2; D gene unclear. The CDR3 has 14 residues. The V end lost 4 bases, the J end lost 4 bases, and 13 bases lay between the germline ends. The V gene's germline CDR1 is SGHAT and CDR2 FQNNGV. CDR3 loop: CASSSPLGGYGYTF. The CDR3 DNA is TGTGCCAGCAGCTCCCCATTAGGTGGCTATGGCTACACCTTC.

This clonotype was detected only a few times. The J gene is TRBJ2-7, the V gene TRBV7-2; 7 positions agree with TRBD1. This CDR3 contains 14 residues. The germline gives CDR1 SGHTA, CDR2 FQGNSA. V lost 5 bases to trimming and J lost 2 bases; unmatched junction nucleotides: 6. The CDR3 protein is CASSPPGQAYEQYF. CDR3 DNA sequence: TGTGCCAGCAGCCCCCCCGGACAGGCCTACGAGCAGTACTTC.